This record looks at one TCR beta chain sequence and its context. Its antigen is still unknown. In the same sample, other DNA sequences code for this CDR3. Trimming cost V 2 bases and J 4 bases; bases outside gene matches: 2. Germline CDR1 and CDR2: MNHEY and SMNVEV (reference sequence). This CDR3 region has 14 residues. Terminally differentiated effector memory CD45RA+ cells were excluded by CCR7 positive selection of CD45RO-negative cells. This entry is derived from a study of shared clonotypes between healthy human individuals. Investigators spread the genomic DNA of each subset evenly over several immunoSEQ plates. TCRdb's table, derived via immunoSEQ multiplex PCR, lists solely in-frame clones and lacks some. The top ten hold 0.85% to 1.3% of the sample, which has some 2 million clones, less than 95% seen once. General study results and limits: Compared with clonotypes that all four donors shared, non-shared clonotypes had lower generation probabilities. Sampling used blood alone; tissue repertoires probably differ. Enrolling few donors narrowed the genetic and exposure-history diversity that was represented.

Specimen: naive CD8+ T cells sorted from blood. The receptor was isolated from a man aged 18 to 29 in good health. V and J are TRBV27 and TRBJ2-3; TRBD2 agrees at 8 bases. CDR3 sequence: CASSLAGGADTQYF. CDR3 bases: TGTGCCAGCAGTTTAGCGGGGGGCGCAGATACGCAGTATTTT.